This TCR beta chain was documented in a study of cytomegalovirus exposure and HLA in healthy donors. Background on the study: Among several hundred genotyped donors, about 80% fell in the Caucasian-associated ancestry cluster. Findings of the study overall: Later analysis revealed greater clonal expansion in HLA-associated TCR beta chains than in equally common others. Reported findings show TCR beta sequences accurately forecast HLA-A and HLA-B alleles in most subjects. Later genetic work tied a missense DCLRE1C variant to beta-chain V and J trimming.

Vbeta (60) and Jbeta (13) primers were used in the PCR. Method: immunoSEQ multiplex PCR; TCRdb's copy keeps in-frame clones and lacks some. The profile shows some 70,000 clones, around 82% of them singletons. Note on this clone: The antigen is unknown.

The receptor was derived from a man aged 18 to 30 in good health and CMV-seropositive. Sequenced input: PBMCs.

CDR3 protein: CASSLHISYEQYF. The CDR3 coding sequence is TGTGCCAGCAGCTTACACATCTCCTACGAGCAGTACTTC. The V call is TRBV13, the J call TRBJ2-7; D unresolved. Germline V lookup: CDR1 PRHDT, CDR2 FYEKMQ (reference sequence). This CDR3 spans 13 amino acids. V lost 2 bases to trimming and J lost 0 bases, with 5 bases between them.